These 19 T cell receptor beta chains were sequenced from one sample in a study of graft-versus-host responses after intestinal transplantation. Assay: immunoSEQ multiplex PCR; the TCRdb copy retains only in-frame clones and omits some. Of about 98,000 clones listed, around 83% are singletons. For these TCRs, the target antigens are not known. Sequenced material: unstimulated CD8+ T cells sorted from spleen or lymph node cells, taken before intestinal transplant. The receptors come from a human donor who received an intestinal transplant.

In the case of this clone: The junction shows a germline mismatch at one end, possibly a read error. This sequence joins TRBV13 and TRBJ1-4, with D possibly TRBD1 on 5 matching bases. Per the germline V gene, CDR1 is PRHDT and CDR2 is FYEKMQ (reference sequence). This CDR3 has 14 amino acids. The CDR3 bases are TGTGCCAGCAGCTCGGACACCGAATCGGGCCGTTTCCAATTT. This gives the protein CASSSDTESGRFQF.

This clone was seen a single time. The V gene is TRBV13, the J gene TRBJ2-1; D gene uncertain. The CDR3 contains 14 residues. CDR1 PRHDT and CDR2 FYEKMQ come from the germline V gene (reference sequence). V was clipped by 5 bases and J by 2 bases, with 10 bases between them. The DNA for the CDR3 is TGTGCCAGCAGCAGATATGACGCCTACAATGAGCAGTTCTTC. It specifies CASSRYDAYNEQFF.

The chain employs TRBV30 and TRBJ2-7; possible D gene TRBD2, 6 bases. The germline V gene encodes CDR1 GTSNPN and CDR2 SVGIG (reference sequence). The CDR3 has 16 residues. Trimming pared 0 bases from V and 2 bases from J, leaving 17 bases between. CDR3 amino acids: CAWSVRWGRTAYEQYF. As DNA, the CDR3 is TGTGCCTGGAGTGTACGATGGGGGAGGACCGCCTACGAGCAGTACTTC.

The J gene is TRBJ1-2, the V gene TRBV6-5, with D perhaps matching TRBD1 (6 bases). CDR3 length: 14 residues. CDR1 is MNHEY, CDR2 SVGAGI, per germline. Trimming pared 4 bases from V and 4 bases from J, leaving 13 bases between. The DNA of the CDR3 is TGTGCCAGCAGTTTCCTCCTGGACAGCTATGGCTACACCTTC. Its translation: CASSFLLDSYGYTF.

This clone has just one count. The rearrangement uses TRBV28 and TRBJ1-1; a weak D match, TRBD1 (5 bases). Germline CDR1 reads MDHEN; CDR2 reads SYDVKM. This CDR3 has 17 residues. Trimming took 3 bases from V and 2 from J, leaving 19 bases between them. CDR3 amino acids: CASSFWDLSATNTEAFF. In DNA, the CDR3 is TGTGCCAGCAGTTTCTGGGACCTCTCAGCAACTAACACTGAAGCTTTCTTT.

This rearrangement joins TRBV6-6 to TRBJ2-7; weak D call: TRBD2 (5 bases). The CDR3 sequence is 12 residues long. V was clipped by 4 bases and J by 3 bases, with 7 bases between them. Germline V gene lookup returns CDR1 MNHNY and CDR2 SVGAGI (reference sequence). This CDR3 is CASSSGDYEQYF. The CDR3 nucleotides are TGTGCCAGCAGTTCCGGGGACTACGAGCAGTACTTC.

This clone is a singleton in its sample. The chain employs TRBV5-6 and TRBJ2-1, with 7 bases that match TRBD2. Germline CDR1 is SGHDT and CDR2 is YYEEEE. The CDR3 is 16 residues long. With 0 bases clipped from V and 0 bases from J, the junction kept 3 bases outside the gene matches. Here the CDR3 reads CASSLESGASYNEQFF. CDR3 in DNA: TGTGCCAGCAGCTTGGAGAGCGGGGCCTCCTACAATGAGCAGTTCTTC.

The CDR3 DNA reads TGTGCCAGCAGCGTAGTAGGAGCCCCGGGGGACACTGAAGCTTTCTTT. It specifies CASSVVGAPGDTEAFF. The chain carries TRBV9 and TRBJ1-1, with D maybe TRBD1 (5 bases). The CDR3 is 16 amino acids. The V and J ends lost 0 bases and 3 bases respectively, with 15 bases between them. Germline V gene sequence: CDR1 SGDLS, CDR2 YYNGEE.

In DNA, the CDR3 is TGTGCCAGCAGTTACGGCAGGGAGGGGACTGAAGCTTTCTTT. Translation: CASSYGREGTEAFF. The chain combines TRBV6-5 with TRBJ1-1; weak D call: TRBD1 (5 bases). This CDR3 contains 14 residues. Per germline, CDR1 MNHEY and CDR2 SVGAGI. Between the trimmed V and J ends, which lost 2 bases and 5 bases, there was a span of 12 bases.

The rearrangement joins TRBV29-1 to TRBJ2-1; 7 nucleotides line up with TRBD1. Germline V gene sequence: CDR1 SQVTM, CDR2 ANQGSEA. The ends lost 4 bases at V and 5 bases at J; junction bases unmatched: 5. The CDR3 loop spans 13 amino acids. The CDR3 sequence: CSVGAGGHNEQFF. The CDR3 DNA follows: TGCAGCGTTGGGGCAGGGGGACACAATGAGCAGTTCTTC.

To note about this clone: In the same sample, other DNA sequences code for this CDR3. The chain couples TRBV7-3 to TRBJ1-2, with unresolved D. V gave up 0 bases and J gave up 0 bases, with 2 bases separating them. CDR1 SGHTA and CDR2 FQGTGA come from the germline V gene. This CDR3 has 13 amino acids. The CDR3 loop is CASSLTANYGYTF. The CDR3 bases are TGTGCCAGCAGCTTAACAGCTAACTATGGCTACACCTTC.

This chain joins TRBV4-1 and TRBJ2-7, with D possibly being TRBD1 (6 bases). The CDR3 covers 15 residues. The germline gives CDR1 MGHRA, CDR2 YSYEKL. V shed 1 base and J shed 4 bases, with 14 bases lying between them. CDR3 in amino acids: CASSQATAGDYEQYF. DNA of the CDR3: TGCGCCAGCAGCCAAGCCACGGCAGGGGATTACGAGCAGTACTTC.

The chain has TRBV14 and TRBJ2-2; TRBD2 might be the D (6 bases). Germline V gene lookup returns CDR1 SGHDN and CDR2 FVKESK. The V end lost 4 bases, the J end lost 1 base, and 16 bases lay between the germline ends. This CDR3 is built from 17 residues. The CDR3 DNA reads as TGTGCCAGCAGCCCCGCCTCGGGACTCCTGAACACCGGGGAGCTGTTTTTT. Its translation is CASSPASGLLNTGELFF. The full variable domain, in which reference TRBV14 and TRBJ2-2 provide the parts outside the CDR3, is EAGVTQFPSHSVIEKGQTVTLRCDPISGHDNLYWYRRVMGKEIKFLLHFVKESKQDESGMPNNRFLAERTGGTYSTLKVQPAELEDSGVYFCASSPASGLLNTGELFFGEGSRLTVL.

The chain recombines TRBV5-4 with TRBJ2-1, with D unresolved. Per the germline V gene, CDR1 is SGHNT and CDR2 is YYREEE (reference sequence). The V gene lost 0 bases and the J gene lost 4 bases, with 5 bases spanning the gap. CDR3 length equals 13 residues. The CDR3 nucleotides are TGTGCCAGCAGCTTGGTTGGGTACAATGAGCAGTTCTTC. Protein sequence: CASSLVGYNEQFF.

This clone occurred once. This same CDR3 is encoded by further DNA sequences in the sample. This rearrangement joins TRBV11-2 to TRBJ1-2, with D uncertain. Trimming took 1 base from V and 3 from J, leaving 6 bases between them. Germline CDR1 is SGHAT and CDR2 is FQNNGV. The CDR3 covers 13 residues. This chain's CDR3 is CASSLGTYYGYTF. CDR3 nucleotide sequence: TGTGCCAGCAGCTTAGGGACCTACTATGGCTACACCTTC.

To note about this clone: This sample also contains other DNA sequences that code for the same CDR3. V and J are TRBV19 and TRBJ1-2, with 9 positions matching TRBD1. The CDR3 covers 16 residues. Germline V gene data show CDR1 as LNHDA and CDR2 as SQIVND (reference sequence). Trimming at V came to 3 bases and at J to 5 bases, leaving 10 bases not matched to a gene. The CDR3 spells CASSIGWDREGYGYTF. CDR3 nucleotide sequence: TGTGCCAGTAGTATTGGGTGGGACAGGGAGGGGTATGGCTACACCTTC.

This clone appeared a few times. V gene TRBV2 combines with J gene TRBJ1-1; D is uncertain. This CDR3 spans 12 amino acids. V was cut by 6 bases and J by 2 bases, with 7 bases left in between. Per germline, CDR1 SNHLY and CDR2 FYNNEI. The CDR3 loop is CASSGDNTEAFF. CDR3 nucleotide sequence: TGTGCCAGCAGCGGAGATAACACTGAAGCTTTCTTT.

This clone was seen a few times. The chain combines TRBV5-5 with TRBJ2-7; D tentatively fits TRBD1 or TRBD2 (5 bases each). This CDR3 has 16 amino acids. V lost 4 bases, J lost 4 bases, and 21 bases lay in between. Germline values: CDR1 SGHKS, CDR2 YYEKEE (reference sequence). The DNA for the CDR3 is TGTGCCAGCAGCCCCAGCGTGGTGGGGGACGCTTACGAGCAGTACTTC. It specifies CASSPSVVGDAYEQYF. Combining the CDR3 with reference TRBV5-5 and TRBJ2-7 gives the whole variable domain DAGVTQSPTHLIKTRGQQVTLRCSPISGHKSVSWYQQVLGQGPQFIFQYYEKEERGRGNFPDRFSARQFPNYSSELNVNALLLGDSALYLCASSPSVVGDAYEQYFGPGTRLTVT.

The gene calls are TRBV6-5 and TRBJ1-5, with unresolved D. CDR1 is MNHEY and CDR2 is SVGAGI in the germline V gene. The CDR3 has 14 residues. Trimming pared 5 bases from V and 3 bases from J, leaving 11 bases between. The CDR3 is CASSDRTLNQPQHF. Written as DNA, the CDR3 is TGTGCCAGCAGTGACCGAACCCTCAATCAGCCCCAGCATTTT.